This is a list of T cell receptor beta chains from one sample in a study of shared clonotypes between healthy human individuals. Repertoires were generated with immunoSEQ multiplex PCR, while TCRdb's copy carries only in-frame clones and drops some. The table records 950,000 to 1,300,000 clones, around 74% of them present only once. Source material: memory CD4+ T cells sorted from blood. All receptors come from a man aged 18 to 30 in good health. Both conserved end residues are part of each CDR3. Size is omitted from some rows. Given values are once, few, many or a class for expanded clones.

J gene | V gene | clone size | CDR3 protein
TRBJ2-1 | TRBV5-1 | NA | CASSLRANSYNEQFF
TRBJ2-1 | TRBV2 | NA | CASSVGVAGNEQFF
TRBJ2-3 | TRBV7-6 | NA | CASSPGGRTFGTQYF
TRBJ2-3 | TRBV18 | NA | CASSGPPSTDTQYF
TRBJ2-7 | TRBV15 | NA | CATSRDLTSARSYEQYF
TRBJ2-5 | TRBV6-6 | NA | CASSSGHGETQYF
TRBJ2-7 | TRBV7-8 | once | CASSYGAIAGVGEQYF
TRBJ1-4 | TRBV18 | NA | CASSRTDTNEKLFF
TRBJ1-3 | TRBV7-2 | few | CASSLASAGNTIYF
TRBJ1-1 | TRBV6-1 | NA | CASSITQNTEAFF
TRBJ2-1 | TRBV5-1 | NA | CASSPTGGGGSYNEQFF
TRBJ2-1 | TRBV5-1 | NA | CASSYTGSGNEQFF
TRBJ1-5 | TRBV6-1 | NA | CASSESGGNQPQHF
TRBJ2-5 | TRBV7-2 | NA | CASSLALRETQYF
TRBJ1-3 | TRBV18 | NA | CASSPSLSSGNTIYF
TRBJ1-5 | TRBV19 | NA | CASSLGPLGTPQHF
TRBJ2-3 | TRBV5-1 | NA | CASSLRLAAPTDTQYF
TRBJ2-7 | TRBV2 | NA | CASKGRRGYEQYF
TRBJ1-2 | TRBV30 | NA | CAWSPTTLSGYTF
TRBJ2-4 | TRBV4-1 | NA | CASSQDGVGGDIQYF
TRBJ2-1 | TRBV5-1 | NA | CASSLVQGNEQFF
TRBJ2-1 | TRBV7-2 | many | CASSLEVGNEQFF
TRBJ1-5 | TRBV6-1 | few | CASTDRGQPQHF
TRBJ1-1 | TRBV11-2 | NA | CASSFSGPRAFF
NA | TRBV6-5 | NA | CASSVSGRSEQYF
TRBJ2-3 | TRBV2 | NA | CASRGLVADTQYF
TRBJ2-4 | TRBV27 | once | CASSSRTGRNIQYF
TRBJ2-7 | TRBV6-6 | NA | CASSRDGRGSYEQYF
TRBJ1-5 | TRBV19 | NA | CASSENSDRAQRPQHF
TRBJ1-2 | TRBV6-5 | NA | CASSFGSNYGYTF
TRBJ1-6 | TRBV11-2 | NA | CASSPHPNSPLHF
TRBJ2-7 | TRBV4-2 | NA | CASSQGGAWEQYF
TRBJ2-7 | TRBV10-3 | NA | CAINGGGAYEQYF
TRBJ2-1 | TRBV9 | NA | CASSVGPTNEQFF